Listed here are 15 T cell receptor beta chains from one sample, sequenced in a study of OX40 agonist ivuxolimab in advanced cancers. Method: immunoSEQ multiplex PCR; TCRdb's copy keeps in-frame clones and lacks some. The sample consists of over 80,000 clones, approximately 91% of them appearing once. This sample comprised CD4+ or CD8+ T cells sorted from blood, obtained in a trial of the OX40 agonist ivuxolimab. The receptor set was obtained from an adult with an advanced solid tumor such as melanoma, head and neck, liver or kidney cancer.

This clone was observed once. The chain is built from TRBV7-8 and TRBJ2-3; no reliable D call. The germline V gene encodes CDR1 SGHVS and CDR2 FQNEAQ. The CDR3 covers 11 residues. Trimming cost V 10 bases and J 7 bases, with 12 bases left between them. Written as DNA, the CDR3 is TGTGCCATCCGGAGAGGAAATACGCAGTATTTT. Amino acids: CAIRRGNTQYF.

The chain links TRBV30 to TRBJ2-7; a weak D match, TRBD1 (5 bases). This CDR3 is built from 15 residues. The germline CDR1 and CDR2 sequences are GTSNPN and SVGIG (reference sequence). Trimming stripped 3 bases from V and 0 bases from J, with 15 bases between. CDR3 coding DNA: TGTGCCTGGAGCCGACCGACAGATATCTCCTACGAGCAGTACTTC. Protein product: CAWSRPTDISYEQYF.

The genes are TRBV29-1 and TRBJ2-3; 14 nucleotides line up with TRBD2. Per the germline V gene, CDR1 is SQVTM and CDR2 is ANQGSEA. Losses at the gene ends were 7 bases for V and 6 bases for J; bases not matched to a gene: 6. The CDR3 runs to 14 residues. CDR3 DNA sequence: TGCAGCGCGACTAGCGGGAGGGTAGGGGATACGCAGTATTTT. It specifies CSATSGRVGDTQYF.

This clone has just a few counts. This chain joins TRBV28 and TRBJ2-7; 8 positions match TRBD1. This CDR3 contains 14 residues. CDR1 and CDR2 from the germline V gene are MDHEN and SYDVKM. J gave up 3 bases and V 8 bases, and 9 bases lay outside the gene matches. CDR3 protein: CASQIIGQGYEQYF. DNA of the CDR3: TGTGCCAGCCAGATTATCGGACAGGGCTACGAGCAGTACTTC.

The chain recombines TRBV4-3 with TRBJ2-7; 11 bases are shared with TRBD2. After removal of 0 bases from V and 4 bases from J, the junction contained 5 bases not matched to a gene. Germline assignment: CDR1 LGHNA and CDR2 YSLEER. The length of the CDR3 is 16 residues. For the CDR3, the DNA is TGCGCCAGCAGCCAAGAGGCACTAGCGGGAGAGTACGAGCAGTACTTC. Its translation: CASSQEALAGEYEQYF.

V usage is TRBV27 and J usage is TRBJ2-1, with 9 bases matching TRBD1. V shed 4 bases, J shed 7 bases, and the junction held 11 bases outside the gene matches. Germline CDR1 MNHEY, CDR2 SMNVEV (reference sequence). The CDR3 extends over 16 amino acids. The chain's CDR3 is CASSSWLGQGMNEQFF. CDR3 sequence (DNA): TGTGCCAGCAGTTCATGGCTGGGACAGGGAATGAATGAGCAGTTCTTC.

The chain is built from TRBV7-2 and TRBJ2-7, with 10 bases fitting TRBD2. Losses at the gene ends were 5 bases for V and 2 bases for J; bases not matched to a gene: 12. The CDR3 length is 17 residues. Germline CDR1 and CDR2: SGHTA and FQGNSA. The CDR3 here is CASSLVGGAGGPYEQYF. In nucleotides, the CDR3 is TGTGCCAGCAGCCTAGTAGGGGGAGCGGGAGGGCCCTACGAGCAGTACTTC. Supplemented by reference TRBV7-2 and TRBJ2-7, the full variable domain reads GAGVSQSPSNKVTEKGKDVELRCDPISGHTALYWYRQSLGQGLEFLIYFQGNSAPDKSGLPSDRFSAERTGGSVSTLTIQRTQQEDSAVYLCASSLVGGAGGPYEQYFGPGTRLTVT.

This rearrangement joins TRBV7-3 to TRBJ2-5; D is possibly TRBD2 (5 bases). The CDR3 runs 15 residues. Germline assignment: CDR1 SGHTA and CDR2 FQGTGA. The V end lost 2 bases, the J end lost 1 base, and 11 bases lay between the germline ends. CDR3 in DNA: TGTGCCAGCAGCTTATCGGGGAGTTCCCAAGAGACCCAGTACTTC. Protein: CASSLSGSSQETQYF.

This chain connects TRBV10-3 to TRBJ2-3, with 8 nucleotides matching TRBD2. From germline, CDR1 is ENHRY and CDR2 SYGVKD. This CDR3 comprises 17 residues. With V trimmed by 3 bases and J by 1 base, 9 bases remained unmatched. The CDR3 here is CAISDLTSGIRTDTQYF. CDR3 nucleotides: TGTGCCATCAGTGATTTAACTAGCGGAATACGCACAGATACGCAGTATTTT.

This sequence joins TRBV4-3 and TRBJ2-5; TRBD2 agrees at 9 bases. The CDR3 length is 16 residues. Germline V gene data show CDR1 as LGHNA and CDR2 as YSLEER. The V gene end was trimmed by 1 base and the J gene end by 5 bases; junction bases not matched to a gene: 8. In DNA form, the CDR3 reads TGCGCCAGCAGCCAAGCCCTGGCGGGAGGGCCCGAGACCCAGTACTTC. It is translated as CASSQALAGGPETQYF.

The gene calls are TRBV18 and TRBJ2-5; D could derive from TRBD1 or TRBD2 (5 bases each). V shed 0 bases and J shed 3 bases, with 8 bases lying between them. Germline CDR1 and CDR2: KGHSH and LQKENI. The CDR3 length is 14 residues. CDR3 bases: TGTGCCAGCTCACCACCCGGGGCCAAAGAGACCCAGTACTTC. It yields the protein CASSPPGAKETQYF.

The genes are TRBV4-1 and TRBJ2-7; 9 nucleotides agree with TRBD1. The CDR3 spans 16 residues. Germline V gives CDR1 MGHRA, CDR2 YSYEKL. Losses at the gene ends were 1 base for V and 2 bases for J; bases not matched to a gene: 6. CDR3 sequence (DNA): TGCGCCAGCAGCCAAGGTCTCGGACAGGGGACCTACGAGCAGTACTTC. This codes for CASSQGLGQGTYEQYF.

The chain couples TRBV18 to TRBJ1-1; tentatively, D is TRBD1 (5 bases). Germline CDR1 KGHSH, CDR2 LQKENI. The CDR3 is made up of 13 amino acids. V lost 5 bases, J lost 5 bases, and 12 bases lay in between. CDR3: CASSLQAQTEAFF. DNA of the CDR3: TGTGCCAGCTCATTACAGGCCCAAACTGAAGCTTTCTTT. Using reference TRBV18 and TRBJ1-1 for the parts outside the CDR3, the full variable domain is NAGVMQNPRHLVRRRGQEARLRCSPMKGHSHVYWYRQLPEEGLKFMVYLQKENIIDESGMPKERFSAEFPKEGPSILRIQQVVRGDSAAYFCASSLQAQTEAFFGQGTRLTVV.

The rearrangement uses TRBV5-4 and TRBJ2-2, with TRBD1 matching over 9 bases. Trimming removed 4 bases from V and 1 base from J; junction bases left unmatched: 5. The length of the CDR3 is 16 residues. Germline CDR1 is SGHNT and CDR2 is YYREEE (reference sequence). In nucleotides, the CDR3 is TGTGCCAGCAGCCCGGGACAGGGTTGGAACACCGGGGAGCTGTTTTTT. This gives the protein CASSPGQGWNTGELFF.

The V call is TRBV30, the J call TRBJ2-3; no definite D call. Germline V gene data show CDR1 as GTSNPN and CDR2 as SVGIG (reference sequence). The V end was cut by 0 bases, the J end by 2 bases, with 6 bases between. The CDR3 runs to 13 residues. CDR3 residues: CAWSVSDTDTQYF. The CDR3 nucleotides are TGTGCCTGGAGTGTGTCCGACACAGATACGCAGTATTTT. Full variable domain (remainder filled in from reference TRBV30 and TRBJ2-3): SQTIHQWPATLVQPVGSPLSLECTVEGTSNPNLYWYRQAAGRGLQLLFYSVGIGQISSEVPQNLSASRPQDRQFILSSKKLLLSDSGFYLCAWSVSDTDTQYFGPGTRLTVL.